This T cell receptor beta chain was sequenced for a study of control samples from healthy donors and cancer patients. Comments on this clone: The sample contains more than one DNA sequence encoding this CDR3.

V gave up 5 bases and J gave up 5 bases, with 13 bases separating them. The CDR3 is 14 amino acids. The V gene's germline CDR1 is MNHEY and CDR2 SVGAGI. Repertoires were generated with immunoSEQ multiplex PCR, while TCRdb's copy carries only in-frame clones and drops some. Counted here are 130,000 or so clones, roughly 90% occurring once; the ten biggest clones make up around 5.4%. The source of this sequence is a man younger than 35 in good health. The chain employs TRBV6-5 and TRBJ1-5, with D perhaps matching TRBD1 (6 bases). The specimen was blood. CDR3 sequence: CASSKQGRDQPQHF. The CDR3 region has the DNA TGTGCCAGCAGTAAACAGGGTAGAGATCAGCCCCAGCATTTT.